These 20 T cell receptor beta chains came from one sample sequenced in a study of control samples from healthy donors and cancer patients. Profiling relied on immunoSEQ multiplex PCR, and the TCRdb table lists in-frame clones only, not all of them. The sample consists of 120,000 to 150,000 clones, approximately 94% of them appearing once. Material: blood. The receptor set was obtained from a man in his forties in good health.

The genes are TRBV7-6 and TRBJ2-3; perhaps TRBD1 as D (6 bases). The CDR3 totals 14 residues. The germline CDR1 and CDR2 sequences are SGHVS and FNYEAQ. V lost 4 bases and J 7 bases, leaving 15 bases between the germline ends. The DNA for the CDR3 is TGTGCCAGCAGCTCCTACAGGGTCGGCTATACGCAGTATTTT. Translating it yields CASSSYRVGYTQYF. The whole variable domain, remainder taken from reference TRBV7-6 and TRBJ2-3, is GAGVSQSPRYKVTKRGQDVALRCDPISGHVSLYWYRQALGQGPEFLTYFNYEAQQDKSGLPNDRFSAERPEGSISTLTIQRTEQRDSAMYRCASSSYRVGYTQYFGPGTRLTVL.

The rearrangement links TRBV5-6 to TRBJ1-2; D is possibly TRBD1 (5 bases). Trimming pared 2 bases from V and 8 bases from J, leaving 10 bases between. The CDR3 runs to 12 residues. The germline gives CDR1 SGHDT, CDR2 YYEEEE. Here the CDR3 DNA reads TGTGCCAGCAGCTTCGCTGGGGGGGGCTACACCTTC. The encoded protein is CASSFAGGGYTF.

Comments on this clone: At the DNA level, this CDR3 is encoded by other sequences in the same sample as well. This chain uses TRBV4-2 with TRBJ1-4, with D perhaps TRBD1 (5 bases). Germline V gene sequence: CDR1 LGHNA, CDR2 YNFKEQ. The CDR3 extends over 14 amino acids. Trimming cost V 1 base and J 5 bases, with 8 bases left between them. CDR3 residues: CASSQGGTNEKLFF. CDR3 coding DNA: TGTGCCAGCAGCCAAGGGGGGACGAATGAAAAACTGTTTTTT.

This rearrangement joins TRBV6-2 or TRBV6-3 to TRBJ2-5; D might be TRBD1 (6 bases). Deletions cut 5 bases from V and 4 bases from J, with 23 bases between. Germline V lookup: CDR1 MNHEY, CDR2 SVGEGT. The CDR3 is 17 amino acids. The CDR3 loop reads CASSLASYRVVAETQYF. The CDR3, as DNA: TGTGCCAGCAGTCTCGCAAGTTACAGGGTGGTCGCAGAGACCCAGTACTTC.

The chain combines TRBV27 with TRBJ2-7; D uncertain. The ends were cut back, 1 base at V and 6 bases at J, with 13 bases in the middle. The germline V gene has CDR1 MNHEY and CDR2 SMNVEV (reference sequence). The CDR3 is 14 amino acids. The CDR3 protein is CASSLLTHQAEQYF. The CDR3 DNA sequence: TGTGCCAGCAGTTTATTGACCCACCAAGCCGAGCAGTACTTC.

This sequence joins TRBV3-1 (or the pseudogene TRBV3-2) and TRBJ1-1, with D uncertain. Germline CDR1 LGHDT, CDR2 YNNKEL (reference sequence). Trimming stripped 1 base from V and 2 bases from J, with 11 bases between. This CDR3 region has 15 residues. The CDR3 loop is CASSQAWDRNTEAFF. CDR3 in DNA: TGTGCCAGCAGCCAAGCGTGGGATCGAAACACTGAAGCTTTCTTT.

The genes are TRBV5-1 and TRBJ1-1, with D maybe TRBD1 (6 bases). This CDR3 region has 15 residues. From germline, CDR1 is SGHRS and CDR2 YFSETQ. Deletions cut 0 bases from V and 0 bases from J, with 9 bases between. CDR3 sequence reads: CASSLEGHMNTEAFF. CDR3 nucleotides: TGCGCCAGCAGCTTGGAGGGACACATGAACACTGAAGCTTTCTTT.

The count of this clone is one. The genes are TRBV5-8 and TRBJ1-5; D perhaps matches TRBD1 (6 bases). The CDR3 sequence is 15 residues long. CDR1 is SGHTS, CDR2 YDEGEE, per germline. Trimming took off 4 bases at V and 0 bases at J, with 11 bases between the two ends. As DNA, the CDR3 is TGTGCCAGCAGCCTGACAGGCGATAGCAATCAGCCCCAGCATTTT. Its protein product is CASSLTGDSNQPQHF.

The chain combines TRBV11-2 with TRBJ2-5, with D possibly being TRBD1 or TRBD2 (6 bases each). This CDR3 has 16 residues. The V end was cut by 0 bases, the J end by 5 bases, with 16 bases between. The germline gives CDR1 SGHAT, CDR2 FQNNGV. CDR3: CASSLDAGHLSETQYF. CDR3 bases: TGTGCCAGCAGCTTAGATGCGGGACATCTCTCGGAGACCCAGTACTTC.

The chain has TRBV24-1 and TRBJ2-1; D possibly corresponds to TRBD2 (6 bases). There are 15 residues in the CDR3. Trimming took off 7 bases at V and 5 bases at J, with 17 bases between the two ends. CDR1 and CDR2 (germline): KGHDR, SFDVKD. The CDR3 reads CATRGVGGKDNEQFF. The CDR3, as DNA: TGTGCCACCAGGGGAGTCGGGGGAAAGGACAATGAGCAGTTCTTC.

This clone has a single count. The chain links TRBV9 to TRBJ1-1, with TRBD1 as a possible D gene (6 bases). The CDR3 extends over 14 amino acids. The V end lost 0 bases, the J end lost 10 bases, and 16 bases lay between the germline ends. Germline values: CDR1 SGDLS, CDR2 YYNGEE. The CDR3 sequence: CASSVGLRTESAFF. Written as DNA, the CDR3 is TGTGCCAGCAGCGTAGGGCTTCGGACAGAGTCAGCTTTCTTT.

The V gene is TRBV18, the J gene TRBJ1-1; D possibly corresponds to TRBD1 (6 bases). The CDR3 is 15 residues long. CDR1 and CDR2 from the germline V gene are KGHSH and LQKENI. Deletions cut 3 bases from V and 0 bases from J, with 11 bases between. As DNA, the CDR3 is TGTGCCAGCTCACCTCTGGACAGTTTGAACACTGAAGCTTTCTTT. Translating it yields CASSPLDSLNTEAFF.

The chain uses TRBV19 and TRBJ2-6; the match to TRBD1 covers 9 bases. Germline V lookup: CDR1 LNHDA, CDR2 SQIVND (reference sequence). V gave up 7 bases and J gave up 0 bases; unmatched junction bases: 1. This CDR3 has 15 residues. The CDR3 bases are TGTGCCAGTAAGACAGGGGGCTCTGGGGCCAACGTCCTGACTTTC. This codes for CASKTGGSGANVLTF.

This chain connects TRBV7-9 to TRBJ2-1; D is uncertain. CDR3 length: 12 amino acids. Germline V CDR1 and CDR2: SEHNR, FQNEAQ (reference sequence). Trimming took 1 base from V and 8 from J, leaving 6 bases between them. The CDR3 reads CASSLGVDEQFF. For the CDR3, the DNA is TGTGCCAGCAGCTTAGGAGTAGATGAGCAGTTCTTC.

The chain recombines TRBV7-9 with TRBJ2-3, with D possibly being TRBD2 (6 bases). The CDR3 extends over 15 amino acids. The germline V gene has CDR1 SEHNR and CDR2 FQNEAQ (reference sequence). The ends were cut back, 4 bases at V and 4 bases at J, with 15 bases in the middle. CDR3 DNA sequence: TGTGCCAGCAGCTCCCGTAGTCCGGGGGCAGATACGCAGTATTTT. This translates into CASSSRSPGADTQYF.

The chain carries TRBV28 and TRBJ2-7; 7 bases are shared with TRBD1. J gave up 2 bases and V 6 bases, and 4 bases lay outside the gene matches. This CDR3 has 13 amino acids. Looked up from germline, CDR1 is MDHEN and CDR2 is SYDVKM. In nucleotides, the CDR3 is TGTGCCAGCAGCGACAGGGAACCCTACGAGCAGTACTTC. It yields the protein CASSDREPYEQYF. The complete variable domain, with remaining parts taken from reference TRBV28 and TRBJ2-7, reads DVKVTQSSRYLVKRTGEKVFLECVQDMDHENMFWYRQDPGLGLRLIYFSYDVKMKEKGDIPEGYSVSREKKERFSLILESASTNQTSMYLCASSDREPYEQYFGPGTRLTVT.

The chain recombines TRBV28 with TRBJ2-1; D gene unclear. Deletions cut 5 bases from V and 9 bases from J, with 11 bases between. Germline V CDR1 and CDR2: MDHEN, SYDVKM. The CDR3 spans 12 residues. CDR3 residues: CASSVSWPEQFF. Here the CDR3 DNA reads TGTGCCAGCAGTGTAAGCTGGCCTGAGCAGTTCTTC. Full variable domain (missing parts from reference TRBV28 and TRBJ2-1): DVKVTQSSRYLVKRTGEKVFLECVQDMDHENMFWYRQDPGLGLRLIYFSYDVKMKEKGDIPEGYSVSREKKERFSLILESASTNQTSMYLCASSVSWPEQFFGPGTRLTVL.

The rearrangement uses TRBV7-2 and TRBJ1-2, with 7 bases identical to TRBD1. In germline, CDR1 is SGHTA, CDR2 FQGNSA. Trimming took 0 bases from V and 0 from J; bases not matched to a gene: 7. The length of the CDR3 is 17 residues. The CDR3 loop reads CASSLAGTVQANYGYTF. In DNA, the CDR3 is TGTGCCAGCAGCTTAGCGGGGACAGTACAAGCTAACTATGGCTACACCTTC.

This chain connects TRBV24-1 to TRBJ2-2, with 8 bases lining up with TRBD2. CDR1 is KGHDR, CDR2 SFDVKD, per germline. J lost 5 bases, V lost 7 bases, and 5 bases had no gene match. The CDR3 length is 14 residues. This CDR3 reads CATRGLAGTGELFF. The DNA of the CDR3 is TGTGCCACCAGGGGGCTAGCGGGTACCGGGGAGCTGTTTTTT.

The V call is TRBV11-1, the J call TRBJ2-5, with D tentatively TRBD2 (7 bases). Germline assignment: CDR1 SGHAT and CDR2 FQDESV (reference sequence). The CDR3 totals 13 residues. The germline V and J ends were trimmed by 1 base and 7 bases, with 10 bases remaining between them. The CDR3, as DNA: TGTGCCAGCAGCTTAGATAGGGGGGGGACCCAGTACTTC. Its translation is CASSLDRGGTQYF.